This T cell receptor (beta chain) was observed in a study of T cell clonality in common variable immunodeficiency. The CDR3 loop spans 15 amino acids. V shed 3 bases and J 3 bases; nucleotides not matched to a gene: 6. Germline V lookup: CDR1 SGHRS, CDR2 YFSETQ. This clone came up many times. The sequence runs out 3 residues before the end of the CDR3; the remainder is reconstructed from the germline J gene. Data came from immunoSEQ multiplex PCR; TCRdb stores just in-frame clones and leaves some out. Captured here are approximately 75,000 clones, none seen once; the top ten comprise over 0.7%. The sequence came from a person between 18 and 75 years old in good health. Sequenced sample: peripheral blood mononuclear cells. The rearrangement links TRBV5-1 to TRBJ2-7; 10 nucleotides agree with TRBD2. This CDR3 is CASSSSSGSYYEQYF. The DNA read from the CDR3 is TGCGCCAGCAGCTCCTCTAGCGGGAGTTACTACGAG.